This passage covers 11 T cell receptor beta chains from one sample sequenced in a study of molecular identifiers for immune sequencing clone quantification. TCRdb itself ran the PCR reads through MiXCR, one entry per CDR3 protein. The sample has about 640,000 distinct CDR3 sequences; around 20% are singletons. Sequencing was performed on naive CD8+ T cells from blood, with Jurkat cell RNA spiked in. The subset here: FACS-sorted CD8+CD4-CCR7+CD45RA+ naive T cells. These receptors were collected from a human donor in good health. Some libraries in this study had Jurkat cell RNA spiked in.

As regards this clonotype: This may come from a read error, since a much larger clone is one base off. This chain links TRBV7-9 with TRBJ2-3, with TRBD2 identical over 9 bases. V was pared by 1 base and J by 4 bases, with 3 bases of the junction left unmatched. The CDR3 totals 15 residues. Germline CDR1 and CDR2: SEHNR and FQNEAQ (reference sequence). CDR3 sequence: CASSLGLAVPDTQYF. CDR3 bases: TGTGCCAGCAGCTTAGGACTAGCGGTGCCAGATACGCAGTATTTT.

This clonotype was detected ten times or more. The chain uses TRBV20-1 and TRBJ1-6; 7 bases map to TRBD1. The ends lost 3 bases at V and 0 bases at J; junction bases unmatched: 8. The length of the CDR3 is 17 residues. CDR1 DFQATT and CDR2 SNEGSKA come from the germline V gene (reference sequence). In nucleotides, the CDR3 is TGCAGTGCTAGCCCGGGACAGTCGAGCTCCTATAATTCACCCCTCCACTTT. Translation: CSASPGQSSSYNSPLHF.

This clonotype has at least ten counts. The chain uses TRBV12-3 or TRBV12-4 and TRBJ2-3; tentative D call: TRBD1 (5 bases). The CDR3 sequence is 16 residues long. V was cut by 1 base and J by 0 bases, with 11 bases left in between. CDR3 loop: CASSLEGKASTDTQYF. CDR3 nucleotides: TGTGCCAGCAGTTTAGAGGGGAAAGCTAGCACAGATACGCAGTATTTT.

With respect to this clonotype: With a much larger clone just one base away, this may be a read error. The V call is TRBV15, the J call TRBJ1-4; no clear D gene. The CDR3 runs 14 residues. Germline assignment: CDR1 LNHNV and CDR2 YYDKDF (reference sequence). The V end was cut by 6 bases, the J end by 0 bases, with 8 bases between. The CDR3 sequence: CATRGIATNEKLFF. CDR3 sequence (DNA): TGTGCCACCAGGGGTATTGCAACTAATGAAAAACTGTTTTTT. Full variable domain (outside the CDR3, taken from reference TRBV15 and TRBJ1-4): DAMVIQNPRYQVTQFGKPVTLSCSQTLNHNVMYWYQQKSSQAPKLLFHYYDKDFNNEADTPDNFQSRRPNTSFCFLDIRSPGLGDTAMYLCATRGIATNEKLFFGSGTQLSVL.

The rearrangement uses TRBV4-2 and TRBJ1-1; D is possibly TRBD1 (5 bases). The V gene lost 0 bases and the J gene lost 1 base, with 12 bases spanning the gap. The germline V gene encodes CDR1 LGHNA and CDR2 YNFKEQ. The CDR3 spans 16 residues. Here the CDR3 DNA reads TGTGCCAGCAGCCAAGACGTATGGGACCGGAACACTGAAGCTTTCTTT. This sequence encodes CASSQDVWDRNTEAFF.

The chain uses TRBV19 and TRBJ1-1, with D hard to call. This CDR3 contains 13 residues. Trimming pared 2 bases from V and 2 bases from J, leaving 6 bases between. From germline, CDR1 is LNHDA and CDR2 SQIVND (reference sequence). CDR3 nucleotides: TGTGCCAGTAGTATAAGGTTCAACACTGAAGCTTTCTTT. Translated: CASSIRFNTEAFF.

The sample holds many counts of this clonotype. This rearrangement joins TRBV2 to TRBJ2-3; D perhaps matches TRBD1 (6 bases). The germline gives CDR1 SNHLY, CDR2 FYNNEI. The CDR3 runs to 13 residues. V was cut by 2 bases and J by 3 bases, with 6 bases left in between. CDR3 sequence reads: CASSEQGTDTQYF. CDR3 bases: TGTGCCAGCAGTGAACAGGGGACAGATACGCAGTATTTT.

This clonotype has more than one count but fewer than ten. The chain carries TRBV13 and TRBJ2-3; tentatively, D is TRBD1 (6 bases). The CDR3 spans 15 residues. V lost 5 bases, J lost 5 bases, and 17 bases lay in between. CDR1 is PRHDT, CDR2 FYEKMQ, per germline (reference sequence). The CDR3 reads CASSPVMGAGDTQYF. The CDR3 DNA is TGTGCCAGCAGCCCAGTGATGGGGGCGGGAGATACGCAGTATTTT.

The chain links TRBV19 to TRBJ2-6; D is uncertain. The V and J ends lost 3 bases and 0 bases respectively, with 6 bases between them. The CDR3 has 15 amino acids. Germline V gene sequence: CDR1 LNHDA, CDR2 SQIVND (reference sequence). This CDR3 is CASSIEDSGANVLTF. In nucleotides, the CDR3 is TGTGCCAGTAGTATTGAGGACTCTGGGGCCAACGTCCTGACTTTC. Full variable domain (outside the CDR3, taken from reference TRBV19 and TRBJ2-6): DGGITQSPKYLFRKEGQNVTLSCEQNLNHDAMYWYRQDPGQGLRLIYYSQIVNDFQKGDIAEGYSVSREKKESFPLTVTSAQKNPTAFYLCASSIEDSGANVLTFGAGSRLTVL.

This clonotype appeared many times. This chain links TRBV5-5 with TRBJ2-3; 9 bases agree with TRBD2. After removal of 0 bases from V and 6 bases from J, the junction contained 5 bases not matched to a gene. CDR3 length equals 15 residues. Germline V lookup: CDR1 SGHKS, CDR2 YYEKEE (reference sequence). The CDR3 sequence: CASSLALAGWDTQYF. The CDR3 DNA follows: TGTGCCAGCAGCTTGGCACTAGCGGGCTGGGATACGCAGTATTTT. Using reference TRBV5-5 and TRBJ2-3 for the parts outside the CDR3, the full variable domain is DAGVTQSPTHLIKTRGQQVTLRCSPISGHKSVSWYQQVLGQGPQFIFQYYEKEERGRGNFPDRFSARQFPNYSSELNVNALLLGDSALYLCASSLALAGWDTQYFGPGTRLTVL.

DNA for the CDR3: TGTGCCAGCAGAGATACGCCCGGGGCTAGCCACAATGGGGCCAACGTCCTGACTTTC. Protein: CASRDTPGASHNGANVLTF. The chain has TRBV2 and TRBJ2-6; either TRBD1 or TRBD2 may fit D (5 bases each). The CDR3 loop spans 19 amino acids. Between the trimmed V and J ends, which lost 6 bases and 3 bases, there was a span of 24 bases. From germline, CDR1 is SNHLY and CDR2 FYNNEI.